This T cell receptor (beta chain) was obtained from a study of Ad26.COV2.S vaccination and SARS-CoV-2 variants. The study's findings and limits: Considerable breadth of spike-specific CD8+ and CD4+ T cell responses has reportedly been documented following vaccination. Among vaccine recipients, spike-specific TCR breadth exceeded that of placebo recipients.

Assay: immunoSEQ multiplex PCR; the TCRdb copy retains only in-frame clones and omits some. The sample lists about 350,000 clones, about 90% occurring once. The germline V gene encodes CDR1 MNHEY and CDR2 SVGEGT. The CDR3 is made up of 14 amino acids. Between the trimmed V and J ends, which lost 6 bases and 0 bases, there was a span of 11 bases. This clone has a single count. Its specificity is not known. This sequence originates from a human donor who had recovered from COVID-19. Sequences were derived from peripheral blood, sampled after recovery from COVID-19. This chain links TRBV6-2 or TRBV6-3 with TRBJ1-2; D perhaps matches TRBD1 (5 bases). The CDR3 here is CASSLRQPNYGYTF. The CDR3 DNA reads as TGTGCCAGCAGCCTCAGACAGCCTAACTATGGCTACACCTTC.